The 15 T cell receptor beta chains below come from one sample, sequenced in a study of blood T cell repertoires in COVID-19. Produced via immunoSEQ multiplex PCR; TCRdb's table is partial and in-frame only. This table has over 250,000 clones, around 90% appearing once. The sample comprised peripheral blood. The receptors were sampled from a woman aged 45-65 years with COVID-19, enrolled during active disease.

V gene TRBV30 combines with J gene TRBJ1-5, with unresolved D. The CDR3 has 13 residues. V was clipped by 2 bases and J by 2 bases, with 7 bases between them. Germline CDR1 GTSNPN, CDR2 SVGIG (reference sequence). The CDR3 sequence is CAWSSGGNQPQHF. For the CDR3, the DNA is TGTGCCTGGAGTTCCGGGGGCAATCAGCCCCAGCATTTT.

The V call is TRBV19, the J call TRBJ2-1; TRBD2 matches at 7 bases. CDR1 and CDR2 (germline): LNHDA, SQIVND (reference sequence). The junction had 6 bases not matched to a gene; V was cut back by 2 bases and J by 8 bases. The CDR3 sequence is 14 residues long. CDR3: CASSIWGGVDEQFF. The CDR3 DNA follows: TGTGCCAGTAGTATATGGGGGGGGGTCGATGAGCAGTTCTTC.

V gene TRBV6-5 combines with J gene TRBJ1-1, with no clear D. Looked up from germline, CDR1 is MNHEY and CDR2 is SVGAGI. The CDR3 covers 12 residues. V lost 5 bases to trimming and J lost 0 bases, with 4 bases between them. Written as DNA, the CDR3 is TGTGCCAGCAGTACACTGAACACTGAAGCTTTCTTT. This encodes CASSTLNTEAFF.

The rearrangement links TRBV6-6 to TRBJ2-1; TRBD2 matches at 7 bases. This CDR3 is built from 13 residues. Germline V gene data show CDR1 as MNHNY and CDR2 as SVGAGI (reference sequence). The V segment lost 7 bases and the J segment 9 bases; nucleotides outside the gene matches: 9. The CDR3 DNA reads as TGTGCCAGCACCCACGGGAGGTTTGGTGAGCAGTTCTTC. This encodes CASTHGRFGEQFF.

The chain uses TRBV6-2 or TRBV6-3 and TRBJ2-7; no reliable D call. This CDR3 is 11 amino acids long. V was clipped by 2 bases and J by 4 bases, with 3 bases between them. Looked up from germline, CDR1 is MNHEY and CDR2 is SVGEGT. This chain's CDR3 is CASSYTYEQYF. The CDR3 nucleotides are TGTGCCAGCAGTTACACTTACGAGCAGTACTTC.

In DNA form, the CDR3 reads TGTGCCAGTAGCCCCGCAAGGACAGGGCCACAGCATTTT. It specifies CASSPARTGPQHF. The chain carries TRBV19 and TRBJ1-5; 8 bases line up with TRBD1. The V segment lost 6 bases and the J segment 13 bases; nucleotides outside the gene matches: 11. The germline CDR1 and CDR2 sequences are LNHDA and SQIVND (reference sequence). The CDR3 has 13 amino acids. The full variable domain, with the rest looked up from reference TRBV19 and TRBJ1-5, is DGGITQSPKYLFRKEGQNVTLSCEQNLNHDAMYWYRQDPGQGLRLIYYSQIVNDFQKGDIAEGYSVSREKKESFPLTVTSAQKNPTAFYLCASSPARTGPQHFGDGTRLSIL.

Details on this clone: In the same sample, other DNA sequences code for this CDR3. This chain uses TRBV7-2 with TRBJ2-7; D possibly corresponds to TRBD2 (7 bases). Trimming took off 5 bases at V and 4 bases at J, with 12 bases between the two ends. Germline CDR1 is SGHTA and CDR2 is FQGNSA. The CDR3 runs 13 residues. In DNA form, the CDR3 reads TGTGCCAGCAGCGGAGGGGGGGGTTACGAGCAGTACTTC. This gives the protein CASSGGGGYEQYF.

The V call is TRBV20-1, the J call TRBJ2-7; TRBD2 agrees at 9 bases. Per the germline V gene, CDR1 is DFQATT and CDR2 is SNEGSKA (reference sequence). The CDR3 sequence is 13 residues long. The V and J ends lost 3 bases and 7 bases, in that order; junction bases with no gene match: 7. The CDR3 DNA follows: TGCAGTGCTAGTCTAGCGGGAATGGGGGAGCAGTACTTC. Translated, it gives CSASLAGMGEQYF.

This chain links TRBV4-2 with TRBJ2-1; 9 nucleotides align to TRBD2. Trimming at V came to 0 bases and at J to 3 bases, leaving 9 bases not matched to a gene. Per the germline V gene, CDR1 is LGHNA and CDR2 is YNFKEQ. The CDR3 is made up of 18 amino acids. CDR3 in amino acids: CASSQDRGGRADYNEQFF. In DNA, the CDR3 is TGTGCCAGCAGCCAAGATCGAGGCGGGAGGGCCGACTACAATGAGCAGTTCTTC.

This clone was counted between two and nine times. This sequence joins TRBV7-3 and TRBJ2-2; TRBD2 is a possible D gene (5 bases). V was pared by 2 bases and J by 3 bases, with 10 bases between. This CDR3 has 15 amino acids. Germline values: CDR1 SGHTA, CDR2 FQGTGA. CDR3 sequence reads: CASSLLRADTGELFF. CDR3 sequence (DNA): TGTGCCAGCAGCTTACTGCGGGCAGACACCGGGGAGCTGTTTTTT. Full variable domain (remainder filled in from reference TRBV7-3 and TRBJ2-2): GAGVSQTPSNKVTEKGKYVELRCDPISGHTALYWYRQSLGQGPEFLIYFQGTGAADDSGLPNDRFFAVRPEGSVSTLKIQRTERGDSAVYLCASSLLRADTGELFFGEGSRLTVL.

Of note for this clone: Distinct nucleotide sequences in the sample also encode this CDR3. The V and J genes are TRBV5-1 and TRBJ2-3, with D uncertain. This CDR3 comprises 11 residues. Trimming took 4 bases from V and 6 from J, leaving 6 bases between them. CDR1 and CDR2 from the germline V gene are SGHRS and YFSETQ. The CDR3 DNA is TGCGCCAGCAGCCTGGCGGATACGCAGTATTTT. Protein product: CASSLADTQYF.

The J gene is TRBJ2-5, the V gene TRBV19; 15 bases match TRBD2. The length of the CDR3 is 17 residues. V dropped 4 bases and J dropped 4; count of bases not matched to a gene: 7. From germline, CDR1 is LNHDA and CDR2 SQIVND (reference sequence). CDR3 residues: CASSRTSGRAVLETQYF. CDR3 bases: TGTGCCAGTAGTAGGACTAGCGGGAGGGCGGTCTTAGAGACCCAGTACTTC.

The J gene is TRBJ1-2, the V gene TRBV30; TRBD1 matches at 8 bases. The CDR3 length is 12 residues. Trimming at V came to 3 bases and at J to 9 bases, leaving 6 bases not matched to a gene. Per the germline V gene, CDR1 is GTSNPN and CDR2 is SVGIG (reference sequence). CDR3 in amino acids: CAWRGGQGSYTF. The CDR3 region has the DNA TGTGCCTGGAGGGGTGGACAGGGTAGCTACACCTTC. The full variable domain, its missing parts supplied by reference TRBV30 and TRBJ1-2, is SQTIHQWPATLVQPVGSPLSLECTVEGTSNPNLYWYRQAAGRGLQLLFYSVGIGQISSEVPQNLSASRPQDRQFILSSKKLLLSDSGFYLCAWRGGQGSYTFGSGTRLTVV.

The chain is built from TRBV6-2 or TRBV6-3 and TRBJ2-5, with TRBD2 matching 9 bases. The CDR3 loop spans 15 amino acids. Trimming cost V 3 bases and J 5 bases; bases outside gene matches: 7. CDR1 is MNHEY and CDR2 is SVGEGT in the germline V gene. CDR3 in amino acids: CASSYVAGVEETQYF. DNA of the CDR3: TGTGCCAGCAGTTATGTAGCGGGAGTTGAGGAGACCCAGTACTTC.

The chain employs TRBV5-1 and TRBJ1-1, with D tentatively TRBD1 (6 bases). The CDR3 is made up of 15 amino acids. The V gene's germline CDR1 is SGHRS and CDR2 YFSETQ. V was clipped by 0 bases and J by 2 bases, with 11 bases between them. This chain's CDR3 is CASSLADRKNTEAFF. DNA for the CDR3: TGCGCCAGCAGCTTGGCCGACAGGAAAAACACTGAAGCTTTCTTT.